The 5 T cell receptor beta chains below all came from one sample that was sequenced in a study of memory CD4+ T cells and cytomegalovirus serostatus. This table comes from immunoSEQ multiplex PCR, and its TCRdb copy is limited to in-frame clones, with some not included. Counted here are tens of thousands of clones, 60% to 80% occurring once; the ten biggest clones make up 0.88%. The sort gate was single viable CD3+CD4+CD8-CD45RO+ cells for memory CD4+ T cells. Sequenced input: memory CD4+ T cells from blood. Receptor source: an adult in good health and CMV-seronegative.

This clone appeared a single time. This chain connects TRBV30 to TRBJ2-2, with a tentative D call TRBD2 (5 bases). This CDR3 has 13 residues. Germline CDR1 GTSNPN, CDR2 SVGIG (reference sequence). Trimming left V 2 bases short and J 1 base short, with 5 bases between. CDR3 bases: TGTGCCTGGAGTCGGGGGAACACCGGGGAGCTGTTTTTT. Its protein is CAWSRGNTGELFF.

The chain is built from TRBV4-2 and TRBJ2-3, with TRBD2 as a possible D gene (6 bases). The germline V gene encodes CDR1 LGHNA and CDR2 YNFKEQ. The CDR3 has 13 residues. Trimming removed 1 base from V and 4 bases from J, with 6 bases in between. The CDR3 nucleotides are TGTGCCAGCAGCCAAGGACTAGCAGATACGCAGTATTTT. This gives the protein CASSQGLADTQYF.

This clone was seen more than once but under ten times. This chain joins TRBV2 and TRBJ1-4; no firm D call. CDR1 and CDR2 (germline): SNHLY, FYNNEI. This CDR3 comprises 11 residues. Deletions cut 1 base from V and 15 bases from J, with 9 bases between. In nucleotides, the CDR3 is TGTGCCAGCAGTGAAGTGTCAAGGGTGTTTTTT. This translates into CASSEVSRVFF.

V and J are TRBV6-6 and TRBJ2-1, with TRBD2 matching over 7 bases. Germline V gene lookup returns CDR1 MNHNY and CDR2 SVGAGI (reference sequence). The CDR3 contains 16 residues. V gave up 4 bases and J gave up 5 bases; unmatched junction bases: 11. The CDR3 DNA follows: TGTGCCAGCAGTTTTCTCGCACTAGCGAGGGACAATGAGCAGTTCTTC. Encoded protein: CASSFLALARDNEQFF.

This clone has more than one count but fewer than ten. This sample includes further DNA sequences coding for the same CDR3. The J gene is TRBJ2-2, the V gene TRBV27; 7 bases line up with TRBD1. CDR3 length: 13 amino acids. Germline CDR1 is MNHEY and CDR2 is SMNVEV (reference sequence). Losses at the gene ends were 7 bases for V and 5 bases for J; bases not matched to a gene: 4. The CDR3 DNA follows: TGTGCCAGCATTCGGACAGGAACCGGGGAGCTGTTTTTT. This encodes CASIRTGTGELFF.